This entry is about one TCR beta chain. Its antigen remains unknown. The CDR3 runs to 15 residues. Trimming removed 5 bases from V and 10 bases from J; junction bases left unmatched: 5. Looked up from germline, CDR1 is SGHVS and CDR2 is FNYEAQ. This sample is part of a study of T cell therapy after organ transplantation. Produced via immunoSEQ multiplex PCR; TCRdb's table is partial and in-frame only. Here the sample spans 2,300 or so clones, around 75% being singletons. The chain couples TRBV7-6 to TRBJ2-1; the match to TRBD2 covers 16 bases. The sequence was obtained from a human patient who had received a solid organ transplant and had CMV disease. Sequences were derived from CD8+ T cells from blood, sampled before autologous CMV-specific T cell therapy. The CDR3 sequence: CASSGGTSGRGEQFF. DNA of the CDR3: TGTGCCAGCAGCGGAGGGACTAGCGGGAGGGGCGAGCAGTTCTTC.